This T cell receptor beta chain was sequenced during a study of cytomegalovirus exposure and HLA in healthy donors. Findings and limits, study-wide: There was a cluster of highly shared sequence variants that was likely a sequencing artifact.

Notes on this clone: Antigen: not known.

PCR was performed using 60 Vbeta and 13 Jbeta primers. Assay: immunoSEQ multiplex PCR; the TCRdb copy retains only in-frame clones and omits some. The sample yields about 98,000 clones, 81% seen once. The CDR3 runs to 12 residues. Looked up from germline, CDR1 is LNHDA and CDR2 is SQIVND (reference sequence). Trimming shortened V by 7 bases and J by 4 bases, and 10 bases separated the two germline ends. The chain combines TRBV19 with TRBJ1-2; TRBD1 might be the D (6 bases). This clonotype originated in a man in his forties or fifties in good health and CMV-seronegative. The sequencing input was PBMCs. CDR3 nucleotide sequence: TGTGCCAGTACTGAAGGGGGCTATGGCTACACCTTC. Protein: CASTEGGYGYTF.